What follows describes a single TCR beta chain. What antigen it recognizes has not been identified. No quality values exist for individual bases; no much larger clone is one base distant. Library prep was done by PCR. Sequencing was performed on an Illumina HiSeq 2500. Unique molecular identifiers were incorporated into TCR beta cDNA libraries to reduce PCR and sequencing biases. Approximately 500,000 cDNA molecules were obtained for every 1 to 10 million input T cells, so each molecule roughly corresponded to one T cell. Patient libraries were prepared and sequenced with the same protocol used for the earlier healthy control dataset. Within a given batch, samples were prepared together, multiplexed and sequenced on the same HiSeq lane. Concerning the study's data processing: MIGEC was used to process the raw barcoded reads, and molecular identifier groups with only a single read were discarded before consensus assembly and CDR3 extraction. VDJtools was used for post-analysis of the clonotype tables, with diversity normalized by down-sampling every dataset to the smallest sample size. In repertoire overlap clustering, CDR3 amino acid sequences, but not nucleotide sequences, were matched to correct batch-related cross-sample contamination. TCRdb trimmed the raw reads at Q25, called clones with MiXCR and kept productive beta chains. All rows with the same CDR3 protein become a single entry with the most common DNA and genes. Clone size and V and J calls follow TCRdb, not the original study. In this sample the table shows hundreds of thousands of distinct CDR3 sequences, roughly 40% of which occur a single time. Jointly, the top ten make up about 1.5% of the sample.

TCR beta repertoires were profiled from peripheral blood of some 13 young patients with multiple sclerosis to demonstrate the VDJtools post-analysis software. The multiple sclerosis patients were children and adolescents between roughly 6 and 15 years of age. CDR1 and CDR2, per the germline V gene (reference sequence), are SEHNR and FQNEAQ. Taken from cysteine to phenylalanine, the CDR3 has 17 residues. Only CDR3 DNA is held: 51 bases, read in frame from base 1. Trimming removed 4 bases from V and 10 bases from J; the gene matches leave 13 bases unexplained. These data are taken from a study of post-analysis software for immune sequencing data (dated by TCRdb to about 2015). At the level of the whole study: The recorded disease courses included relapsing-remitting, secondary progressive and progressive-relapsing multiple sclerosis, and some patients had no subtype annotation. The multiple sclerosis patient repertoires were compared with 11 previously published healthy control repertoires from donors aged roughly 6 to 25 years. A subset of samples was prepared in parallel using single-end sample barcoding, then pooled and co-amplified after Illumina adapter ligation. Overall study results and their limits: Direct clustering with F measure showed strong co-clustering of samples prepared in the same batch, prompting a batch-effect correction. The multiple sclerosis patient group was slightly younger than the control group. Compared with controls, multiple sclerosis patients had significantly lower normalized Chao1 diversity, a finding suggesting substantial peripheral T-cell clonal expansion. Patients showed significantly higher frequencies than controls for about 5 TRBV segments, among them TRBV5-6, TRBV5-1 and TRBV20-1.

The sample was blood. The source of this sequence is a girl aged 10 to 17 with multiple sclerosis. The chain joins TRBV7-9 to TRBJ2-1; 13 bases in the junction line up with TRBD2. The CDR3 in this case is CASSSTRGLAGFGEQFF. Here is the DNA: TGTGCCAGCAGCTCCACGCGGGGACTAGCGGGGTTCGGGGAGCAGTTCTTC. The CDR3 plus the reference TRBV7-9 and TRBJ2-1 genes for the other parts give the full variable domain: DTGVSQNPRHKITKRGQNVTFRCDPISEHNRLYWYRQTLGQGPEFLTYFQNEAQLEKSRLLSDRFSAERPKGSFSTLEIQRTEQGDSAMYLCASSSTRGLAGFGEQFFGPGTRLTVL.